What follows is one TCR beta chain and its context. The CDR3 extends over 14 amino acids. Germline-derived CDR1 and CDR2 are DFQATT and SNEGSKA (reference sequence). The V segment lost 3 bases and the J segment 9 bases; nucleotides outside the gene matches: 11. Regarding treatment: 15 to 20 received Ad26.COV2.S at low or high dose, single or two shots; 5 received placebo; per-sample allocation not given. Sampling took place 63 days after the first vaccine or placebo injection. The source of the sample is a study of Ad26.COV2.S vaccination and SARS-CoV-2 variants. Study background: Of the COV1001 trial arms, the Ad26.COV2.S arm included the donor.

The assay was immunoSEQ multiplex PCR, and TCRdb's table has in-frame clones only and misses some. The sample holds approximately 450,000 clones; around 90% are singletons and the top ten take about 12%. Material: peripheral blood, obtained in a trial of Ad26.COV2.S vaccine versus placebo. The source of this sequence is a person aged 18-65 years who received the Ad26.COV2.S COVID-19 vaccine or a placebo. The genes are TRBV20-1 and TRBJ2-1; 7 nucleotides match TRBD2. In DNA form, the CDR3 reads TGCAGTGCTAGTCGCGGGAGCGTTTCTAGTGAGCAGTTCTTC. This encodes CSASRGSVSSEQFF.